Below, one T cell receptor beta chain is given with its context. This specimen comes from a study of blood T cell repertoires in COVID-19. The wider study: Donors in the United States, Italy and Spain gave samples during acute or convalescent COVID-19. Sources were T cells, B-cell-depleted T cells, or PBMCs; the material itself was cDNA or gDNA.

V lost 5 bases to trimming and J lost 0 bases, with 15 bases between them. The CDR3 is made up of 16 amino acids. Per the germline V gene, CDR1 is SGHAT and CDR2 is FQNNGV. Original methodology: Scientists estimated how many nucleated cells there were by amplifying reference gene primers. Libraries were prepared by immunoSEQ multiplex PCR; TCRdb keeps only in-frame clonotypes and omits some of them. Clone size and the V and J calls come from that table; the DNA yielded D and trimming. The table shows hundreds of thousands of clones, with roughly 84% occurring only once. Sequencing was performed on peripheral blood. V gene TRBV11-2 combines with J gene TRBJ2-3, with D possibly matching TRBD1 (6 bases). The sequence was obtained from a middle-aged man with acute or convalescent COVID-19. The CDR3 here is CASSQGTDLSTDTQYF. In nucleotides, the CDR3 is TGTGCCAGCAGCCAGGGGACGGACCTTAGCACAGATACGCAGTATTTT.